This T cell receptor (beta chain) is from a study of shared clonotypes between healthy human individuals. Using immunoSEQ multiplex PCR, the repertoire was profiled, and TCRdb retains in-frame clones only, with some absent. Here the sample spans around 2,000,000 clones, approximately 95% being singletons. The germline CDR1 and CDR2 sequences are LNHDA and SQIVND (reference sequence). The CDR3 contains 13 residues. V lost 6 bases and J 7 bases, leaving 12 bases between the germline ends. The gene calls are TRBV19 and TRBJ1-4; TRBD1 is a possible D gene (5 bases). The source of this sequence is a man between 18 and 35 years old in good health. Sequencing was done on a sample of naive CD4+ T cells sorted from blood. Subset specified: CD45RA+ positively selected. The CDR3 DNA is TGTGCCAGTAGCACCCAGGGTGTTGAAAAACTGTTTTTT. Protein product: CASSTQGVEKLFF.